These T cell receptor beta chains were read from a single sample in a study of Graves' ophthalmopathy and Graves' hyperthyroidism. TCRdb re-derived calls from the multiplex PCR reads in MiXCR, one entry per CDR3 protein. Of around 670,000 distinct CDR3 sequences in the sample, roughly 40% were seen once. The specimen was peripheral blood. Source of these receptors: an adult man with Graves' ophthalmopathy. Both conserved end residues are part of each CDR3. Fields, in order: clone size, J gene, D gene, V gene, CDR3 DNA, CDR3 protein. A D gene is named only where the DNA matches it firmly. Size is omitted from some rows. Given values are once, few, many or a class for expanded clones.

many,TRBJ1-4,.,TRBV15,TGTGCCACCAGCAGAGATCTGGGGGCAACTAATGAAAAACTGTTTTTT,CATSRDLGATNEKLFF
.,TRBJ2-2,.,TRBV9,TGTGCCAGCAGCGTAGACCCACAGGGTGCCGGGGAGCTGTTTTTT,CASSVDPQGAGELFF
.,TRBJ2-7,.,TRBV7-6,TGTGCCAGCAGTTACGTCGTCACTAGGTACGAGCAGTACTTC,CASSYVVTRYEQYF
.,TRBJ1-2,.,TRBV12-3/TRBV12-4,TGTGCTAGTGGACCCGGCGGGACCCACCATGGCTACACCTTC,CASGPGGTHHGYTF
.,TRBJ2-5,TRBD2,TRBV7-2,TGTGCCAGCAGCTTCGGACTAGCGGGAGGGACGAGGGAGACCCAGTACTTC,CASSFGLAGGTRETQYF
many,TRBJ2-7,TRBD2,TRBV10-3,TGTGCCATCAGATCGGGACTAGCGGGAGGCGAGCAGTACTTC,CAIRSGLAGGEQYF
many,TRBJ1-2,.,TRBV7-9,TGTGCCAGCAGCTCACGGTCAGGCGTAGGCTACACCTTC,CASSSRSGVGYTF
.,TRBJ1-5,.,TRBV7-2,TGTGCCAGCAGCTTCGGACAGAATAGCAATCAGCCCCAGCATTTT,CASSFGQNSNQPQHF
.,TRBJ2-7,TRBD1,TRBV29-1,TGCAGCGTTGAGGGAGGATCTGAACAGGGGGGCTACGAGCAGTACTTC,CSVEGGSEQGGYEQYF
few,TRBJ1-2,.,TRBV20-1,TGCAGTGCTAGGGGCGCTAACTATGGCTACACCTTC,CSARGANYGYTF
many,TRBJ2-5,.,TRBV5-1,TGCGCCAGCAGCCACAAAGGACGGGAGACCCAGTACTTC,CASSHKGRETQYF
.,TRBJ1-5,TRBD1,TRBV19,TGTGCCAGTAGTATAGGGACAGGGCATAGCAATCAGCCCCAGCATTTT,CASSIGTGHSNQPQHF
few,TRBJ2-7,.,TRBV2,TGTGCCAGCGTGGTAGACCGGGACCTTATATCCTACGAGCAGTACTTC,CASVVDRDLISYEQYF
many,TRBJ1-2,TRBD1,TRBV24-1,TGTGCCACCAGTGACTGGACAGGGGAGGACTATGGCTACACCTTC,CATSDWTGEDYGYTF
few,TRBJ1-2,TRBD1,TRBV10-2,TGTGCCAGCAGTCCGGGACAGCAGTACGGGTATGGCTACACCTTC,CASSPGQQYGYGYTF
.,TRBJ2-5,TRBD1,TRBV15,TGTGCCACCAGCATATACAGGGGATACCAAGAGACCCAGTACTTC,CATSIYRGYQETQYF